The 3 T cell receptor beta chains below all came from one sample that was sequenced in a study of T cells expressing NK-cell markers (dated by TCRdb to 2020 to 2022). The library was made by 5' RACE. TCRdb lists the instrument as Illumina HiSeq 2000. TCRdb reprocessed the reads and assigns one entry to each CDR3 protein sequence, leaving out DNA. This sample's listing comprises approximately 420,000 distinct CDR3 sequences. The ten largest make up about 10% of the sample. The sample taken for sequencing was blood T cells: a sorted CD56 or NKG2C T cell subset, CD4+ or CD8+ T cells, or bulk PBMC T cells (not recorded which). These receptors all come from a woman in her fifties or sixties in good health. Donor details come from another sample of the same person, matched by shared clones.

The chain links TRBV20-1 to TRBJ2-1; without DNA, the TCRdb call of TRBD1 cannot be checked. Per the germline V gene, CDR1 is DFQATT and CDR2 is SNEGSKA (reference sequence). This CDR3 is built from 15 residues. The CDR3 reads CSAREPGVKIVEQFF.

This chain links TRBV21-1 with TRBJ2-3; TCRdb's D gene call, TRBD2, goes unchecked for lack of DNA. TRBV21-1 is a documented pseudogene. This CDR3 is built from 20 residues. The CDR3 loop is CASNKGVAGGPDPSTDTQYF.

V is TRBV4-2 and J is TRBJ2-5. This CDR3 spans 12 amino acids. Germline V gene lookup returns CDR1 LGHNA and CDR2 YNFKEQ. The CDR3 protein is CASSQDWKTQYF.